A single sample gave rise to the 23 T cell receptor beta chains below, sequenced in a study of identifying expanded T cells in peripheral blood. The assay was immunoSEQ multiplex PCR, and TCRdb's table has in-frame clones only and misses some. The data show about 86,000 clones, with roughly 90% seen just once and approximately 5% held by the top ten. The sample comprised blood. These receptors all stem from a person aged 18 to 75 in good health.

This chain uses TRBV11-3 with TRBJ2-2; no clear D. In germline, CDR1 is SGHNT, CDR2 YENEEA. The CDR3 length is 13 residues. Trimming removed 0 bases at V and 5 bases at J, with 4 bases between. This chain's CDR3 is CASSLEQTGELFF. In DNA form, the CDR3 reads TGTGCCAGCAGCTTAGAACAGACCGGGGAGCTGTTTTTT.

This chain uses TRBV5-4 with TRBJ1-2; D might be TRBD1 (5 bases). This CDR3 is built from 14 residues. The germline gives CDR1 SGHNT, CDR2 YYREEE (reference sequence). V dropped 2 bases and J dropped 8 bases, with 16 bases sitting between them. DNA for the CDR3: TGTGCCAGCAGCTTCGGGTCAGGGTCGCAGGGCTACACCTTC. Translated, it gives CASSFGSGSQGYTF. The full variable domain, its missing parts supplied by reference TRBV5-4 and TRBJ1-2, is ETGVTQSPTHLIKTRGQQVTLRCSSQSGHNTVSWYQQALGQGPQFIFQYYREEENGRGNFPPRFSGLQFPNYSSELNVNALELDDSALYLCASSFGSGSQGYTFGSGTRLTVV.

V is TRBV5-4 and J is TRBJ1-2; 10 nucleotides line up with TRBD1. The CDR3 contains 14 residues. V was clipped by 5 bases and J by 7 bases; unmatched bases: 8. From germline, CDR1 is SGHNT and CDR2 YYREEE (reference sequence). The CDR3 DNA follows: TGTGCCAGCAGTCACGACAGGGGGCAGGGTGGCTACACCTTC. As protein: CASSHDRGQGGYTF.

V is TRBV13 and J is TRBJ1-1; weak D call: TRBD1 (5 bases). Looked up from germline, CDR1 is PRHDT and CDR2 is FYEKMQ (reference sequence). V dropped 5 bases and J dropped 3 bases, with 19 bases sitting between them. CDR3 length equals 16 residues. DNA for the CDR3: TGTGCCAGCAGCCCCTCGCGGGGCACCGGGGACACTGAAGCTTTCTTT. Amino acids: CASSPSRGTGDTEAFF.

V and J are TRBV30 and TRBJ1-5; D is possibly TRBD1 (5 bases). V lost 3 bases, J lost 9 bases, and 15 bases lay in between. Germline values: CDR1 GTSNPN, CDR2 SVGIG (reference sequence). The CDR3 spans 13 residues. DNA of the CDR3: TGTGCCTGGAGCGACAGTGAGGCCGGGCCCCAGCATTTT. Protein: CAWSDSEAGPQHF.

The chain joins TRBV29-1 to TRBJ2-1; 10 nucleotides agree with TRBD1. With 7 bases clipped from V and 5 bases from J, the junction kept 2 bases outside the gene matches. The CDR3 is made up of 12 amino acids. CDR1 is SQVTM, CDR2 ANQGSEA, per germline. CDR3 sequence: CSAGTGDNEQFF. The DNA of the CDR3 is TGCAGCGCCGGGACAGGGGACAATGAGCAGTTCTTC.

V is TRBV11-2 and J is TRBJ2-7; no firm D call. The CDR3 runs to 12 residues. The germline gives CDR1 SGHAT, CDR2 FQNNGV. V was clipped by 1 base and J by 1 base, with 2 bases between them. This chain's CDR3 is CASSLVSYEQYF. The CDR3 DNA reads as TGTGCCAGCAGCTTAGTTTCCTACGAGCAGTACTTC.

J is TRBJ2-3 and V is TRBV19; D uncertain. The V and J ends lost 5 bases and 2 bases respectively, with 17 bases between them. The CDR3 runs to 16 residues. Germline V CDR1 and CDR2: LNHDA, SQIVND (reference sequence). In nucleotides, the CDR3 is TGTGCCAGTAGTGACCGGGCCTCCCCGGCCACAGATACGCAGTATTTT. Its protein product is CASSDRASPATDTQYF.

CDR3 nucleotides: TGTGCCAGCAGTTTACCACCTAACTATGGCTACACCTTC. Its protein product is CASSLPPNYGYTF. The gene calls are TRBV28 and TRBJ1-2; no clear D gene. In germline, CDR1 is MDHEN, CDR2 SYDVKM. This CDR3 contains 13 residues. V gave up 2 bases and J gave up 0 bases, with 4 bases separating them.

The V gene is TRBV30, the J gene TRBJ1-4; no definite D call. The CDR3 runs to 11 residues. The germline V gene has CDR1 GTSNPN and CDR2 SVGIG (reference sequence). V lost 2 bases and J 8 bases, leaving 6 bases between the germline ends. CDR3 region: CAWSHREKLFF. CDR3 DNA: TGTGCCTGGAGTCACCGAGAAAAACTGTTTTTT.

This chain joins TRBV5-1 and TRBJ1-5; maybe TRBD1 (6 bases). V was trimmed by 4 bases and J by 4 bases, leaving 9 bases between them. The CDR3 length is 13 residues. Germline V gene lookup returns CDR1 SGHRS and CDR2 YFSETQ. The CDR3 sequence is CASSPTGNQPQHF. Here the CDR3 DNA reads TGCGCCAGCAGCCCTACAGGGAATCAGCCCCAGCATTTT.

The chain is built from TRBV7-8 and TRBJ1-1; possible D gene TRBD1, 5 bases. From germline, CDR1 is SGHVS and CDR2 FQNEAQ. This CDR3 has 14 residues. The V end was cut by 5 bases, the J end by 0 bases, with 10 bases between. CDR3 in DNA: TGTGCCAGCAGCCCGGGACGGATGAACACTGAAGCTTTCTTT. It codes for CASSPGRMNTEAFF.

CDR3 residues: CASSGDSDNSPLHF. The CDR3 region has the DNA TGTGCCAGCAGCGGGGACAGCGATAATTCACCCCTCCACTTT. The V call is TRBV2, the J call TRBJ1-6; 7 nucleotides align to TRBD1. V lost 6 bases and J lost 5; bases outside the gene matches: 4. The germline gives CDR1 SNHLY, CDR2 FYNNEI. The CDR3 extends over 14 amino acids.

This CDR3 reads CAWNRNNSPLHF. The CDR3 DNA reads TGTGCCTGGAACAGGAATAATTCACCCCTCCACTTT. V usage is TRBV30 and J usage is TRBJ1-6; the D gene is possibly TRBD1 (5 bases). The CDR3 has 12 residues. V was clipped by 4 bases and J by 5 bases, with 6 bases between them. In germline, CDR1 is GTSNPN, CDR2 SVGIG (reference sequence).

The chain recombines TRBV2 with TRBJ2-2, with 11 bases aligning to TRBD2. The CDR3 contains 15 residues. J gave up 8 bases and V 6 bases, and 8 bases lay outside the gene matches. The V gene's germline CDR1 is SNHLY and CDR2 FYNNEI. The CDR3 bases are TGTGCCAGCAGCGTTCTAGCGGGGGGAGTGGGGGAGCTGTTTTTT. Protein sequence: CASSVLAGGVGELFF.

The chain joins TRBV30 to TRBJ1-2, with D possibly TRBD1 on 6 matching bases. The CDR3 covers 15 residues. The ends were cut back, 5 bases at V and 4 bases at J, with 20 bases in the middle. Germline V gene sequence: CDR1 GTSNPN, CDR2 SVGIG (reference sequence). CDR3 in amino acids: CAWGLMGAGFYGYTF. The CDR3 DNA is TGTGCCTGGGGTCTCATGGGGGCCGGTTTCTATGGCTACACCTTC.

The J gene is TRBJ2-7, the V gene TRBV11-1; 10 positions match TRBD1. Germline-derived CDR1 and CDR2 are SGHAT and FQDESV (reference sequence). Losses at the gene ends were 0 bases for V and 3 bases for J; bases not matched to a gene: 2. This CDR3 is 15 amino acids long. The CDR3 loop reads CASSLAGTGVYEQYF. CDR3 sequence (DNA): TGTGCCAGCAGCTTAGCTGGGACAGGGGTCTACGAGCAGTACTTC.

V usage is TRBV4-3 and J usage is TRBJ1-2; D is perhaps TRBD1 (5 bases). Trimming pared 0 bases from V and 7 bases from J, leaving 9 bases between. CDR3 length: 13 residues. The V gene's germline CDR1 is LGHNA and CDR2 YSLEER. For the CDR3, the DNA is TGCGCCAGCAGCCAAGATCCGGGGGGTGGCTACACCTTC. It codes for CASSQDPGGGYTF.

As concerns this clone: An end of the junction differs from the germline gene, which may be a read error. This chain's CDR3 is CASSISNEQYF. The CDR3 DNA reads TGTGCCAGCAGCATCTCCAACGAGCAGTACTTC. This chain joins TRBV7-9 and TRBJ2-7, with no clear D. The CDR3 extends over 11 amino acids. The germline V gene encodes CDR1 SEHNR and CDR2 FQNEAQ (reference sequence).

V gene TRBV19 combines with J gene TRBJ1-5, with D possibly TRBD1 on 5 matching bases. V dropped 8 bases and J dropped 6 bases, with 14 bases sitting between them. The CDR3 covers 13 residues. The germline gives CDR1 LNHDA, CDR2 SQIVND (reference sequence). DNA for the CDR3: TGTGCCAGTGGGGGGACGGGAATTCAGCCCCAGCATTTT. This translates into CASGGTGIQPQHF.

This chain connects TRBV19 to TRBJ2-3, with TRBD2 matching 11 bases. CDR1 and CDR2 (germline): LNHDA, SQIVND (reference sequence). The CDR3 is 15 residues long. The trim removed 6 bases at V and 2 bases at J, leaving 4 bases unmatched. The CDR3 DNA sequence: TGTGCCAGTAGCCCGACTAGCGGGATCACAGATACGCAGTATTTT. Translation gives CASSPTSGITDTQYF.

CDR3 nucleotides: TGCGCCAGCAGCTTTTGGGGCCCCGGGAACACTGAAGCTTTCTTT. Encoded protein: CASSFWGPGNTEAFF. This chain connects TRBV5-1 to TRBJ1-1, with D possibly matching TRBD1 (5 bases). Per the germline V gene, CDR1 is SGHRS and CDR2 is YFSETQ. V shed 2 bases and J shed 1 base, with 12 bases lying between them. The CDR3 extends over 15 amino acids.

The V and J genes are TRBV6-1 and TRBJ2-5; the D is unclear. V lost 3 bases, J lost 2 bases, and 16 bases lay in between. The CDR3 extends over 16 amino acids. Germline V lookup: CDR1 MNHNS, CDR2 SASEGT. The CDR3 here is CASSDPPERLQETQYF. The CDR3 DNA is TGTGCCAGCAGTGACCCCCCAGAACGACTTCAAGAGACCCAGTACTTC.